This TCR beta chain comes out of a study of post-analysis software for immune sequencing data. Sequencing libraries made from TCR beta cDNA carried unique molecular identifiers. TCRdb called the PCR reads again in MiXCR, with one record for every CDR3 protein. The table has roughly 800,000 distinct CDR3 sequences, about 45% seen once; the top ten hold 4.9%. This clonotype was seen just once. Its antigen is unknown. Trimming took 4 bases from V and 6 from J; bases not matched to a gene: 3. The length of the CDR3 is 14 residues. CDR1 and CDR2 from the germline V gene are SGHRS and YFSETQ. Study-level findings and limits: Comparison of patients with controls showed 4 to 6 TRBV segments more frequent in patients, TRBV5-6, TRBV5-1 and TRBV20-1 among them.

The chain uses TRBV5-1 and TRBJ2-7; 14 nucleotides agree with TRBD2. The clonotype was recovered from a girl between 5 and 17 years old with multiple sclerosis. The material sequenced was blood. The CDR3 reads CASSGLAGGSEQYF. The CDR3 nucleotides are TGCGCCAGCAGCGGACTAGCGGGAGGAAGCGAGCAGTACTTC.